This record concerns one T cell receptor (beta chain) sequence. As originally analysed: Cell counts per sample came from amplifying reference gene primers. TCRdb's copy holds only in-frame clones and misses some; the assay was immunoSEQ multiplex PCR. Clone size and the V and J calls come from that table; the DNA yielded D and trimming. Here the sample spans about 120,000 clones, about four fifths being singletons. There are 13 residues in the CDR3. Trimming removed 3 bases from V and 0 bases from J, with 5 bases in between. The data belong to a study of blood T cell repertoires in COVID-19. Turning to the study itself: From the United States, Italy and Spain came samples of acute and convalescent COVID-19. The analysed material was cDNA or gDNA that came from T cells, B-cell-depleted T cells, or PBMCs.

This receptor was obtained from a human donor in a cohort sampled during active COVID-19. The material sequenced was peripheral blood. The chain links TRBV12-3 or TRBV12-4 to TRBJ1-1; D not certain. The CDR3 nucleotides read TGTGCCAGCAGTTTTTGGCTGAACACTGAAGCTTTCTTT. Translation: CASSFWLNTEAFF.